The T cell receptor beta chain under discussion was sequenced for a study of blood T cells in healthy people across ages (dated by TCRdb to about 2015). About the study as a whole: In model experiments, template switching captured about one uniquely barcoded TCR beta cDNA molecule for every two T cells. The study measured age-related changes in TCR beta repertoire diversity using deep sequencing normalized with unique cDNA molecular identifiers. Donors were grouped into four age groups: young (average approximately 15 years), middle-aged (less than 40), aged (approximately 58) and long-lived (about 90). The study analyzed two additional independent replicas of 1 million unique cDNA reads from the same blood draw for two donors, one aged 18 to 29 and one aged 80 or older.

Germline trimming: 6 bases from V, 5 bases from J; junction bases outside gene matches: 9. Including the terminal cysteine and phenylalanine, the CDR3 comprises 14 residues. Of the read, only the CDR3 DNA is kept; its 42 bases are in frame from base 1. From the germline V gene (reference sequence), CDR1 is DFQATT and CDR2 is SNEGSKA. Study-level results and caveats: The CMV infection status of donors was not known, potentially confounding age-related changes in expanded clonotypes. Since profiling was done on bulk unsorted PBMCs, naive and antigen-experienced compartments could not be conclusively compared. Estimates of total diversity based on one million sequenced T cells were considered lower bounds and underestimates. Compared with the aged group, more naive CD4+ T cells, fewer expanded clones and increased TCR diversity were shown by the long-lived group, suggesting age selection. There was a strong correlation between observed TCR beta diversity and the percentage of naive T cells measured by flow cytometry. As age increased, observed TCR beta diversity per million T cells dropped in a roughly linear way, and a significant reduction was already evident by age around 41.

Comments on this clonotype: Its antigen remains unidentified. No much larger clone exists at a distance of one base, and base qualities are not known.

The library came from 5' RACE. The reads were generated on an Illumina HiSeq 2500. The second PCR ran for about 7 to 11 cycles and used a J-beta primer mix along with a sample-barcoded 5' primer. A unique molecular identifier was introduced onto each TCR beta cDNA molecule by a template-switch 5' adaptor carrying 12 random nucleotides. At least 2.5 million CDR3-containing paired-end reads were obtained from each sample. First-strand cDNA was synthesized from all RNA with the Mint cDNA synthesis kit, primed by a TRBC-specific oligonucleotide. All cDNA was treated with uracil-DNA glycosylase and then went through a first 18-cycle PCR with the universal primers M1SS and BC2_uni_R. In the authors' own workflow: Each sample was normalized by randomly selecting 1 million high-quality reads, each carrying a distinct molecular identifier. Reads sharing molecular identifiers were discarded rather than binned into consensus sequences. CDR3 identification, clonotype clustering and error correction used MiTCR with a Q25 quality threshold and the strictest error-elimination algorithm. A nonparametric unseen species model using Euler transformation provided a lower-bound estimate of total TCR beta diversity. TCRdb passed the public sequencing reads through fastp at Q25 and MiXCR, retaining productive beta sequences. Merged by CDR3 protein, the rows form single entries marked with the most common genes and DNA. TCRdb, not the original authors, processed these V and J calls. In this sample the table shows a few hundred thousand distinct CDR3 sequences, about a quarter of which occur a single time. The ten largest clones take up 3.6% of the sample.

Donors were a few dozen systemically healthy Caucasian individuals from Russia aged roughly 6 to 90 years. Around 10 milliliters of peripheral blood were drawn from each donor into EDTA-treated Vacutainer tubes. Ficoll-Paque density-gradient centrifugation was used to isolate PBMCs, with at least 6.5 million per sample. Total RNA, at least 6 micrograms per sample, was extracted from PBMCs with Trizol reagent. For every donor, flow cytometry on a PBMC aliquot measured the percentage of naive CD45RAhigh/CD27high T cells. These same data were also listed under a study on T cells of mothers and their children. As that second paper reports: Nine systemically healthy Caucasian individuals served as donors, namely three mothers together with their six children. cDNA synthesis consumed the entire amount of extracted RNA, loaded at approximately 1.6 ug RNA in each 15 ul reaction. Sample barcodes and 2-4 random nucleotides were added via the M1S primer in the second PCR. Each mother yielded over 8 million TCR beta CDR3 reads and each child 2.5 million to 3 million reads. Thymic selection shapes the output of TCR recombination in a similar way in related and unrelated pairs, and inherited differences have a minor effect. Normalized repertoire overlap was always found to be slightly, but never significantly, higher in related mother-child pairs than in unrelated mother-child pairs. Persistent microchimeric T cell clones were not detected, at a sensitivity of around 99 clones per million clonotypes. The study used deep NGS to compare TCR beta repertoires of mothers and children, seeking features distinguishing related mother-child pairs from unrelated individuals. Mothers averaged approximately 41 +/- 4 years of age and children averaged approximately 12 +/- 4 years. After adapter ligation with NEBNext reagents, the libraries were sequenced on Illumina HiSeq 2000 with 100+100 nt paired-end reads. To prevent cross-contamination, the mother and child libraries were prepared one month apart and sequenced in separate runs. Each donor had between 500,000 and 2,000,000 distinct TCR beta clonotypes identified. Naive TCR beta clonotypes were estimated from low-frequency clonotypes matched to each donor's FACS-determined naive share, without sorting.

Recombination connected TRBV20-1 to TRBJ1-4; 7 of the junction bases match TRBD1. Material: blood. The origin of this receptor is a boy aged 2 to 10 in good health. In nucleotide form, the sequence is TGCAGTGCCAGATCCGGGACAGCGAATGAAAAACTGTTTTTT. Its product reads: CSARSGTANEKLFF.